The clone carrying this T cell receptor beta chain was seen more than once but under ten times. Its antigen is not known. This entry is derived from a study of blood T cells in healthy people across ages. Through a sample-barcoded 5' primer and a J-beta primer mix, a second PCR was run for about 7 to 12 cycles. Every sample gave at least 3 million paired-end reads containing CDR3. TCRdb fed the 5' RACE reads into MiXCR, producing one record per CDR3 protein. The table records about 800,000 distinct CDR3 sequences, 58% of them present only once. Study findings and constraints: With unsorted PBMCs, a conclusive comparison of naive versus antigen-experienced cells was not possible.

V was trimmed by 6 bases and J by 0 bases, leaving 10 bases between them. The CDR3 sequence is 15 residues long. The germline V gene has CDR1 SGDLS and CDR2 YYNGEE. Sequencing used blood. This clonotype was obtained from a man in his thirties or forties in good health. V and J are TRBV9 and TRBJ2-6, with D perhaps being TRBD1 or TRBD2 (5 bases each). The CDR3 bases are TGTGCCAGCACGAGGGGAAGCTCTGGGGCCAACGTCCTGACTTTC. Translated: CASTRGSSGANVLTF.